These T cell receptor beta chains were read from a single sample in a study of vaccination and CD4 T cells after COVID-19. For these TCRs, the target antigens are not known. One entry per CDR3 protein, called by TCRdb with MiXCR from the PCR reads. This repertoire shows some 3,000 distinct CDR3 sequences, 77% found once; its top ten account for under 30%. Sequencing was done on a sample of CD4+ T cells from blood, cultured in vitro. The receptors originated from a human donor who had recovered from COVID-19. Both conserved end residues are part of each CDR3. D genes are given only for firm matches. The size field is filled for only some rows; it gives once, few, many or a size class.

DNA: TGTGCCAGCAGCTCACATCTCCTGGCAGATACGCAGTATTTT; CDR3: CASSSHLLADTQYF; size: NA; J: TRBJ2-3; V: TRBV7-7; D: NA
DNA: TGTGCCAGCAGCCTCGACCCAGATCGTGAAGCTTTCTTT; CDR3: CASSLDPDREAFF; size: NA; J: TRBJ1-1; V: TRBV7-9; D: NA
DNA: TGTGCCAGCTCACCACTCCAATCATCCTATGGCTACACCTTC; CDR3: CASSPLQSSYGYTF; size: NA; J: TRBJ1-2; V: TRBV18; D: NA
DNA: TGTGCCAGCAGCTTAACGCAGGGTACTAACTATGGCTACACCTTC; CDR3: CASSLTQGTNYGYTF; size: medium-sized; J: TRBJ1-2; V: TRBV11-2; D: NA
DNA: TGCAGTGCTAGCGCACCAGACAGCGGGAACACTGAAGCTTTCTTT; CDR3: CSASAPDSGNTEAFF; size: NA; J: TRBJ1-1; V: TRBV20-1; D: NA
DNA: TGTGCCAGCAGTGAAATGGAAGGGGTCGACCGCTCCTACGAGCAGTACTTC; CDR3: CASSEMEGVDRSYEQYF; size: few; J: TRBJ2-7; V: TRBV6-1; D: NA
DNA: TGTGCCAGCGTAGCCAGGATCTACGAGCAGTACTTC; CDR3: CASVARIYEQYF; size: NA; J: TRBJ2-7; V: TRBV21-1; D: NA
DNA: TGTGCCAGCAGTTTTTCCTCCCGCAATCAGCCCCAGCATTTT; CDR3: CASSFSSRNQPQHF; size: NA; J: TRBJ1-5; V: TRBV28; D: NA
DNA: TGTGCCAGTAGCACGACAGGGAGTCAAGAGACCCAGTACTTC; CDR3: CASSTTGSQETQYF; size: NA; J: TRBJ2-5; V: TRBV19; D: TRBD1
DNA: TGTGCCAGCAGCTTAGACGGGGGAGGGTATGGCTACACCTTC; CDR3: CASSLDGGGYGYTF; size: NA; J: TRBJ1-2; V: TRBV7-2; D: NA
DNA: TGTGCCAGCAGTGAATCGGGCAGGGGAAACTATGGCTACACCTTC; CDR3: CASSESGRGNYGYTF; size: NA; J: TRBJ1-2; V: TRBV25-1; D: NA
DNA: TGTGCCAGCAGTGAAGGCTACGAGCAGTACTTC; CDR3: CASSEGYEQYF; size: few; J: TRBJ2-7; V: TRBV6-1; D: NA
DNA: TGTGCCAGCAGCTCAGACAGGACCGGGGAGCTGTTTTTT; CDR3: CASSSDRTGELFF; size: NA; J: TRBJ2-2; V: TRBV7-2; D: NA
DNA: TGTGCCAGCAGCCATACAACGGCGGCGCAAGAGACCCAGTACTTC; CDR3: CASSHTTAAQETQYF; size: NA; J: TRBJ2-5; V: TRBV6-1; D: NA
DNA: TGTGCCAGCAGTTACGATGCGTTCCCCGTGGGCGGGGGGGCCGCAAGCACAGATACGCAGTATTTT; CDR3: CASSYDAFPVGGGAASTDTQYF; size: NA; J: TRBJ2-3; V: TRBV6-2/TRBV6-3; D: TRBD2
DNA: TGTGCCAGCAGGGACAGTGCCAGTGGCTACACCTTC; CDR3: CASRDSASGYTF; size: NA; J: TRBJ1-2; V: TRBV6-1; D: NA
DNA: TGTGCCAGCAGCTCCAATCGGGACAGGTTGAACACCGGGGAGCTGTTTTTT; CDR3: CASSSNRDRLNTGELFF; size: NA; J: TRBJ2-2; V: TRBV7-3; D: TRBD1
DNA: TGTGCCAGCTCAGCGGGAACAGGGGTCCTGAACACTGAAGCTTTCTTT; CDR3: CASSAGTGVLNTEAFF; size: NA; J: TRBJ1-1; V: TRBV18; D: TRBD1
DNA: TGTGCCATCAGTGATGGCAGGGAGGCAGATACGCAGTATTTT; CDR3: CAISDGREADTQYF; size: few; J: TRBJ2-3; V: TRBV10-3; D: NA
DNA: TGCGCCAGCAGTGAGGAGGGGGCCAACTATGGCTACACCTTC; CDR3: CASSEEGANYGYTF; size: NA; J: TRBJ1-2; V: TRBV10-2; D: TRBD1
DNA: TGTGCCAGCAGCTTGTTTCCCTCGACAGGGGGAGAGACCCAGTACTTC; CDR3: CASSLFPSTGGETQYF; size: NA; J: TRBJ2-5; V: TRBV5-4; D: TRBD1
DNA: TGTGCCAGCAGCTTAGGCCTAGTGACGGGGGATACGCAGTATTTT; CDR3: CASSLGLVTGDTQYF; size: NA; J: TRBJ2-3; V: TRBV7-9; D: NA
DNA: TGTGCCTGGAGTGTACGGGGGCCACTCAACTTC; CDR3: CAWSVRGPLNF; size: NA; J: TRBJ1-2; V: TRBV30; D: NA
DNA: TGTGCCAGCAGTCAGCGGACAGGGCGGAGTGGCTACACCTTC; CDR3: CASSQRTGRSGYTF; size: NA; J: TRBJ1-2; V: TRBV6-1; D: TRBD1
DNA: TGTGCCTGGAGGGGGGACAGGGGACAGCCCCAGCATTTT; CDR3: CAWRGDRGQPQHF; size: NA; J: TRBJ1-5; V: TRBV30; D: TRBD1
DNA: TGTGCCGTAACCCTGGACAGGGAGAATCAGCCCCAGCATTTT; CDR3: CAVTLDRENQPQHF; size: once; J: TRBJ1-5; V: TRBV2; D: TRBD1
DNA: TGTGCCACCAGTGACCCGACGGCTAACTATGGCTACACCTTC; CDR3: CATSDPTANYGYTF; size: once; J: TRBJ1-2; V: TRBV24-1; D: NA
DNA: TGCGCCAGCAGCTTGGGGACAGCATCGAATTCACCCCTCCACTTT; CDR3: CASSLGTASNSPLHF; size: large; J: TRBJ1-6; V: TRBV5-1; D: NA
DNA: TGCGCCAGCAGCCAACTGCCGGGGAGGCCCCAGCATTTT; CDR3: CASSQLPGRPQHF; size: few; J: TRBJ1-5; V: TRBV4-3; D: NA
DNA: TGTGCCAGTAGTACCGACAGGTACTATGGCTACACCTTC; CDR3: CASSTDRYYGYTF; size: NA; J: TRBJ1-2; V: TRBV19; D: NA
DNA: TGTGCCAGCAGTTACGGTAGGAGACAGGGAGGAACTGAAGCTTTCTTT; CDR3: CASSYGRRQGGTEAFF; size: large; J: TRBJ1-1; V: TRBV6-5; D: TRBD1
DNA: TGTGCCAGCAGCTTAGTTGCCCAGGGGCGGGGTGAGCAGTTCTTC; CDR3: CASSLVAQGRGEQFF; size: NA; J: TRBJ2-1; V: TRBV7-6; D: NA
DNA: TGCGGTGCTCCCCATGCGGCAGGTACGCAGTATTTT; CDR3: CGAPHAAGTQYF; size: NA; J: TRBJ2-3; V: TRBV20-1; D: NA
DNA: TGTGCCAGCAGCCCCCCTCTGAGGGGGCGCGTCTCGTTAGCTTTCTTT; CDR3: CASSPPLRGRVSLAFF; size: NA; J: TRBJ1-1; V: TRBV6-1; D: TRBD1
DNA: TGTGCCAGCAGCCACGGGAGCACAGATACGCAGTATTTT; CDR3: CASSHGSTDTQYF; size: few; J: TRBJ2-3; V: TRBV7-9; D: NA
DNA: TGTGCCAGCAGCTTAGGTATCCTAGCGGGAGGGTCGGATACGCAGTATTTT; CDR3: CASSLGILAGGSDTQYF; size: NA; J: TRBJ2-3; V: TRBV11-3; D: TRBD2
DNA: TGCAGTGCTAGTTCCGGGACAACGAACACCGGGGGGCTGTTTTTT; CDR3: CSASSGTTNTGGLFF; size: NA; J: TRBJ2-2; V: TRBV20-1; D: NA
DNA: TGCGCCAGCAGCCAAGAATATGGGGGAAACACTGAAGCTTTCTTT; CDR3: CASSQEYGGNTEAFF; size: NA; J: TRBJ1-1; V: TRBV4-3; D: NA
DNA: TGTGCCATCAGTACAGGGGGGAACACTGAAGCTTTCTTT; CDR3: CAISTGGNTEAFF; size: NA; J: TRBJ1-1; V: TRBV10-3; D: TRBD1
DNA: TGTGCCAGCAGCCAAGATATGGGGGCAAATCAGCCCCAGCATTTT; CDR3: CASSQDMGANQPQHF; size: NA; J: TRBJ1-5; V: TRBV4-2; D: NA
DNA: TGTGCCAGCAGCTCTGACACTTATGGCTACACCTTC; CDR3: CASSSDTYGYTF; size: NA; J: TRBJ1-2; V: TRBV6-1; D: NA
DNA: TGTGCCACCAGCAGCCCCAGCGGGAACACCATATATTTT; CDR3: CATSSPSGNTIYF; size: NA; J: TRBJ1-3; V: TRBV15; D: NA
DNA: TGTGCCGGAGCGGAGGTGTCTGATTCACCCCTCCACTTT; CDR3: CAGAEVSDSPLHF; size: NA; J: TRBJ1-6; V: TRBV6-1; D: NA
DNA: TGTGCCAGCAGCGAGCTAGCGGGGGTGACAGATACGCAGTATTTT; CDR3: CASSELAGVTDTQYF; size: NA; J: TRBJ2-3; V: TRBV7-6; D: TRBD2
DNA: TGTGCCAGCAGGCCAGGAGGGGGTTTCAACTATGGCTACACCTTC; CDR3: CASRPGGGFNYGYTF; size: few; J: TRBJ1-2; V: TRBV6-2/TRBV6-3; D: NA
DNA: TGTGCCAGCAGTCTGCGACAGCCCCAGCATTTT; CDR3: CASSLRQPQHF; size: NA; J: TRBJ1-5; V: TRBV28; D: NA
DNA: TGTGCCAGCAGTTCACTGAGACCCCAGATCCGACGTCGGGGGACTGAAGCTTTCTTT; CDR3: CASSSLRPQIRRRGTEAFF; size: NA; J: TRBJ1-1; V: TRBV6-5; D: NA
DNA: TGTGCCACGGCCCTGGGGTGGGTGAACACTGAAGCTTTCTTT; CDR3: CATALGWVNTEAFF; size: NA; J: TRBJ1-1; V: TRBV19; D: NA
DNA: TGTGCCAGCAGTTACAGTAGACGACAGGTGTTTGGCTACACCTTC; CDR3: CASSYSRRQVFGYTF; size: NA; J: TRBJ1-2; V: TRBV6-5; D: NA
DNA: TGTGCCAGCAGTCCTCGGACAGCTCAGCCCCAGCATTTT; CDR3: CASSPRTAQPQHF; size: NA; J: TRBJ1-5; V: TRBV6-1; D: NA
DNA: TGTGCCAGCTCACTGTCACCGGGGACCGGGGGCGCTGAAGCTTTCTTT; CDR3: CASSLSPGTGGAEAFF; size: NA; J: TRBJ1-1; V: TRBV18; D: NA
DNA: TGCGCCAGCAGCCCGGAGGACAGACTGAACACCGGGGAGCTGTTTTTT; CDR3: CASSPEDRLNTGELFF; size: few; J: TRBJ2-2; V: TRBV5-1; D: NA
DNA: TGTGCCAGCAGGAAGAGGGTGGAACCCACAGATACGCAGTATTTT; CDR3: CASRKRVEPTDTQYF; size: NA; J: TRBJ2-3; V: TRBV6-1; D: NA
DNA: TGCAGCGTTGACCGCTATGGCTACACCTTC; CDR3: CSVDRYGYTF; size: NA; J: TRBJ1-2; V: TRBV29-1; D: NA
DNA: TGCAGTGCTAGCAGAGGTGATTATAATTCACCCCTCCACTTT; CDR3: CSASRGDYNSPLHF; size: NA; J: TRBJ1-6; V: TRBV20-1; D: NA
DNA: TGTGCCAGCAGCCGGCCCACCGGGGAGCTGTTTTTT; CDR3: CASSRPTGELFF; size: NA; J: TRBJ2-2; V: TRBV6-1; D: NA
DNA: TGTGCCAGCAGCTTAGTTGGGGTCGACACTGAAGCTTTCTTT; CDR3: CASSLVGVDTEAFF; size: NA; J: TRBJ1-1; V: TRBV5-4; D: NA
DNA: TGCAGTGCTAGAGATGAGCTAGTCGGGAAGCAGTACTTC; CDR3: CSARDELVGKQYF; size: NA; J: TRBJ2-7; V: TRBV20-1; D: NA
DNA: TGTGCCAGCAGCTTAACCAGCTATGGCTACACCTTC; CDR3: CASSLTSYGYTF; size: NA; J: TRBJ1-2; V: TRBV12-3/TRBV12-4; D: NA
DNA: TGTGCCAGCAGCTTGGTAGGCTTTCCCTACGGTGGCTACACCTTC; CDR3: CASSLVGFPYGGYTF; size: NA; J: TRBJ1-2; V: TRBV5-6; D: NA